This TCR beta chain appears in the sequencing data of a study of blood T cell repertoires in COVID-19. About the study: Sample material is recorded as cDNA or gDNA derived from T cells, B-cell-depleted T cells, or PBMCs.

Study processing details: The authors estimated nucleated cell counts from reference gene primer amplification. Profiled with immunoSEQ multiplex PCR; TCRdb holds only in-frame clones, not every one. D and trimming were read from the DNA, whereas the V and J calls and clone size are those reported in that table. Of around 88,000 clones detected, roughly 80% appear once; the ten largest clones hold about 10%. This CDR3 comprises 14 residues. The V end lost 0 bases, the J end lost 5 bases, and 13 bases lay between the germline ends. The germline gives CDR1 GTSNPN, CDR2 SVGIG (reference sequence). This clone occurred many times.

The clonotype was recovered from a woman aged 80 or over with acute or convalescent COVID-19. Sequencing was done on a sample of peripheral blood. The chain employs TRBV30 and TRBJ2-5, with D possibly being TRBD1 (5 bases). The CDR3 region has the DNA TGTGCCTGGAGTGTAGGTCAGGGATGGGAGACCCAGTACTTC. As protein: CAWSVGQGWETQYF.